This T cell receptor beta chain was identified in a study of low-dose radiotherapy and immunotherapy resistance in tumors. As for time point: before trial treatment. This CDR3 has 14 amino acids. Between the trimmed V and J ends, which lost 6 bases and 0 bases, there was a span of 10 bases. Looked up from germline, CDR1 is KGHSH and CDR2 is LQKENI. First-strand cDNA used TRAV- and TRBV-specific primers, covering alpha and beta chains. The TCRs were subjected to amplification over roughly 18 PCR cycles employing a constant-region primer in conjunction with a V-primer adapter. TCRdb recomputed calls from the reads with MiXCR, one row per CDR3 protein. Here the sample spans tens of thousands of distinct CDR3 sequences, around 31% being singletons.

The receptor was derived from a female donor with ovarian cancer. The J gene is TRBJ2-3, the V gene TRBV18; D gene ambiguous. Material: PBMCs, obtained before treatment. The CDR3 here is CASSAGPSTDTQYF. DNA for the CDR3: TGTGCCAGCTCGGCAGGACCTAGCACAGATACGCAGTATTTT.